This is a list of T cell receptor beta chains from one sample in a study of beta chain features in type 1 diabetes. This table comes from immunoSEQ multiplex PCR, and its TCRdb copy is limited to in-frame clones, with some not included. The sample records tens of thousands of clones, roughly three quarters being singletons. Sequenced: Tregs from blood. The receptor source for this set is a woman between 40 and 50 years old in good health. Both conserved end residues are part of each CDR3. D genes are given only for firm matches. Size is stated for part of the rows, as once, few or many counts, or as a class when the clone is expanded.

CDR3 | DNA | J | size | length | V | D
CASSPQNTGELFF | TGTGCCAGCAGCCCCCAGAACACCGGGGAGCTGTTTTTT | TRBJ2-2 | - | 13 | TRBV7-9 | -
CASSLVGQGLGGYTF | TGCGCCAGCAGCTTGGTTGGGCAGGGACTTGGCGGCTACACCTTC | TRBJ1-2 | - | 15 | TRBV5-1 | -
CSVVTGAAQETQYF | TGCAGCGTGGTGACAGGGGCGGCCCAAGAGACCCAGTACTTC | TRBJ2-5 | few | 14 | TRBV29-1 | TRBD1
CASSSAGSTDTQYF | TGTGCCAGCTCATCCGCAGGGAGCACAGATACGCAGTATTTT | TRBJ2-3 | - | 14 | TRBV18 | -
CASLRLAGGHEQFF | TGTGCCAGCCTAAGACTAGCGGGGGGGCATGAGCAGTTCTTC | TRBJ2-1 | - | 14 | TRBV18 | TRBD2